This T cell receptor beta chain was identified during a study of shared clonotypes between healthy human individuals. CDR3 length equals 15 residues. V shed 6 bases, J shed 0 bases, and the junction held 5 bases outside the gene matches. In germline, CDR1 is MNHEY, CDR2 SMNVEV (reference sequence). The repertoire was sequenced with immunoSEQ multiplex PCR; TCRdb's copy has only in-frame clones and lacks some. Of 400,000 to 600,000 clones listed, around 95% are singletons. This TCR derives from a woman in her twenties or thirties in good health. Sequencing was performed on naive CD4+ T cells sorted from blood. Subset noted: CD45RA+ positively selected. This chain links TRBV27 with TRBJ2-3; TRBD2 agrees at 8 bases. The CDR3 spells CASRVLAESTDTQYF. DNA for the CDR3: TGTGCCAGCAGGGTACTAGCGGAGAGCACAGATACGCAGTATTTT.